Following are 3 T cell receptor beta chains from one sample sequenced in a study of control samples from healthy donors and cancer patients. Method: immunoSEQ multiplex PCR; TCRdb's copy keeps in-frame clones and lacks some. The sample holds approximately 120,000 clones; roughly 84% are singletons and the top ten take 8% to 9%. The specimen sequenced was blood. Receptor source: a man aged 35 to 55 in good health.

V and J are TRBV25-1 and TRBJ2-7; 8 positions match TRBD1. Germline-derived CDR1 and CDR2 are MGHDK and SYGVNS. The CDR3 consists of 14 residues. Trimming took 5 bases from V and 2 from J; bases not matched to a gene: 5. The CDR3 reads CASSWWDRPYEQYF. CDR3 in DNA: TGTGCCAGCAGTTGGTGGGACAGGCCCTACGAGCAGTACTTC.

The rearrangement links TRBV5-1 to TRBJ1-2; 8 positions agree with TRBD1. The CDR3 loop spans 14 amino acids. V lost 0 bases to trimming and J lost 8 bases; unmatched junction nucleotides: 6. Germline V gives CDR1 SGHRS, CDR2 YFSETQ. CDR3 loop: CASSLADRARGYTF. The CDR3 nucleotides are TGCGCCAGCAGCTTGGCGGACAGGGCAAGGGGCTACACCTTC. Drawing the rest from reference TRBV5-1 and TRBJ1-2, the complete variable domain is KAGVTQTPRYLIKTRGQQVTLSCSPISGHRSVSWYQQTPGQGLQFLFEYFSETQRNKGNFPGRFSGRQFSNSRSEMNVSTLELGDSALYLCASSLADRARGYTFGSGTRLTVV.

This chain uses TRBV7-6 with TRBJ2-7, with D possibly being TRBD1 (6 bases). Germline lookup yields CDR1 SGHVS and CDR2 FNYEAQ. V shed 5 bases and J shed 6 bases, with 11 bases lying between them. CDR3 size: 12 residues. CDR3 in amino acids: CASSLGGGEQYF. CDR3 bases: TGTGCCAGCAGCCTAGGGGGTGGCGAGCAGTACTTC.